These 31 T cell receptor beta chains originate from one sample sequenced in a study of T cell responses to AZD1222 COVID-19 vaccine. The method was immunoSEQ multiplex PCR; TCRdb's version includes in-frame clones alone and lacks a portion of them. The sample lists approximately 90,000 clones; approximately 91% were seen once. This specimen was peripheral blood, taken 28 days after the second AZD1222 dose. These receptors were taken from an adult who received the AZD1222 COVID-19 vaccine.

The chain uses TRBV12-3 or TRBV12-4 and TRBJ1-2; 7 bases are shared with TRBD1. The V segment lost 6 bases and the J segment 5 bases; nucleotides outside the gene matches: 6. This CDR3 contains 13 residues. CDR3 coding DNA: TGTGCCAGCAGGATCCGACAGGGTTATGGCTACACCTTC. Residues: CASRIRQGYGYTF.

In its sample, this clone was seen once. The rearrangement uses TRBV7-2 and TRBJ1-5, with D maybe TRBD1 (6 bases). The V and J ends lost 5 bases and 2 bases respectively, with 16 bases between them. This CDR3 spans 16 amino acids. Germline V gives CDR1 SGHTA, CDR2 FQGNSA. DNA of the CDR3: TGTGCCAGCAGCCTGGACAGTACAGGAGGCAATCAGCCCCAGCATTTT. Its protein product is CASSLDSTGGNQPQHF.

This rearrangement joins TRBV4-1 to TRBJ1-1; a weak D match, TRBD1 (5 bases). V was cut by 4 bases and J by 0 bases, with 18 bases left in between. CDR3 length equals 17 residues. The germline CDR1 and CDR2 sequences are MGHRA and YSYEKL. The CDR3 reads CASSLRPPGMMNTEAFF. CDR3 nucleotides: TGCGCCAGCAGCCTCCGACCCCCAGGGATGATGAACACTGAAGCTTTCTTT.

This chain uses TRBV6-5 with TRBJ1-1; a weak D match, TRBD1 (6 bases). Germline assignment: CDR1 MNHEY and CDR2 SVGAGI. CDR3 length equals 15 residues. Trimming took 0 bases from V and 5 from J, leaving 13 bases between them. CDR3 region: CASSYSTQGRTEAFF. DNA of the CDR3: TGTGCCAGCAGTTACTCTACCCAGGGGAGGACTGAAGCTTTCTTT.

The chain uses TRBV11-2 and TRBJ2-1; D is ambiguous. The ends were cut back, 4 bases at V and 0 bases at J, with 7 bases in the middle. The germline V gene has CDR1 SGHAT and CDR2 FQNNGV. This CDR3 has 14 residues. CDR3: CASSSHHSYNEQFF. The CDR3, as DNA: TGTGCCAGCAGCTCCCATCACTCCTACAATGAGCAGTTCTTC.

The chain carries TRBV6-5 and TRBJ1-5; D unclear. V lost 1 base to trimming and J lost 3 bases, with 7 bases between them. Germline-derived CDR1 and CDR2 are MNHEY and SVGAGI. The CDR3 length is 14 residues. This CDR3 is CASSYFGDNQPQHF. The DNA of the CDR3 is TGTGCCAGCAGTTACTTCGGCGACAATCAGCCCCAGCATTTT.

V and J are TRBV2 and TRBJ2-1; TRBD1 matches at 8 bases. The CDR3 covers 15 residues. Trimming at V came to 5 bases and at J to 6 bases, leaving 9 bases not matched to a gene. CDR1 is SNHLY and CDR2 is FYNNEI in the germline V gene. The CDR3 sequence is CASSSPGQGSNEQFF. Written as DNA, the CDR3 is TGTGCCAGCAGTTCTCCCGGACAGGGATCCAATGAGCAGTTCTTC.

This sequence joins TRBV5-6 and TRBJ2-5; D uncertain. Germline CDR1 SGHDT, CDR2 YYEEEE. CDR3 size: 12 residues. The V gene lost 3 bases and the J gene lost 5 bases, with 8 bases spanning the gap. The DNA for the CDR3 is TGTGCCAGCAGCTATAACCGGGAGACCCAGTACTTC. This translates into CASSYNRETQYF.

The V call is TRBV6-4, the J call TRBJ1-2; maybe TRBD1 (6 bases). Germline CDR1 is MRHNA and CDR2 is SNTAGT. The CDR3 is 15 amino acids. The V gene lost 0 bases and the J gene lost 7 bases, with 15 bases spanning the gap. The CDR3 DNA reads TGTGCCAGCAGTGACTCGGACAGACCCGTGGGTGGCTACACCTTC. Translation: CASSDSDRPVGGYTF.

The genes are TRBV21-1 and TRBJ1-6. TRBV21-1 is recorded as a pseudogene. The CDR3 totals 14 residues. In nucleotides, the CDR3 is TGTGCCAGCGGTGGGGAAGGGCGAGATTCACCCCTCCACTTT. Encoded protein: CASGGEGRDSPLHF.

J is TRBJ1-2 and V is TRBV5-1; 9 bases are a match to TRBD1. V was clipped by 3 bases and J by 6 bases; unmatched bases: 9. Germline-derived CDR1 and CDR2 are SGHRS and YFSETQ. The CDR3 runs to 15 residues. CDR3 sequence reads: CASSSPGQGENGYTF. The CDR3 coding sequence is TGCGCCAGCAGCTCACCGGGACAGGGCGAGAATGGCTACACCTTC.

The chain couples TRBV3-1 (or the pseudogene TRBV3-2) to TRBJ2-6; 14 positions match TRBD2. V lost 3 bases, J lost 0 bases, and 10 bases stayed unmatched. CDR1 and CDR2 (germline): LGHDT, YNNKEL (reference sequence). This CDR3 has 21 residues. CDR3 sequence: CASSHPTGTSGGSSGANVLTF. The CDR3 DNA reads as TGTGCCAGCAGCCACCCAACCGGGACTAGCGGGGGCAGCTCTGGGGCCAACGTCCTGACTTTC.

This chain joins TRBV7-3 and TRBJ1-6; weak D call: TRBD1 (6 bases). The CDR3 sequence is 15 residues long. Trimming stripped 1 base from V and 7 bases from J, with 11 bases between. Germline loops: CDR1 SGHTA, CDR2 FQGTGA. CDR3 coding DNA: TGTGCCAGCAGCTTAATGGACAGCCAGAATTCACCCCTCCACTTT. It yields the protein CASSLMDSQNSPLHF.

This clone was picked up one time. This rearrangement joins TRBV25-1 to TRBJ1-5, with D perhaps matching TRBD1 (5 bases). Deletions cut 1 base from V and 9 bases from J, with 7 bases between. The CDR3 loop spans 12 amino acids. Per germline, CDR1 MGHDK and CDR2 SYGVNS. CDR3 sequence: CASSESGGPQHF. In DNA form, the CDR3 reads TGTGCCAGCAGTGAATCTGGGGGGCCCCAGCATTTT.

The chain joins TRBV2 to TRBJ1-2; D possibly corresponds to TRBD1 (5 bases). Trimming stripped 5 bases from V and 4 bases from J, with 11 bases between. The germline V gene has CDR1 SNHLY and CDR2 FYNNEI. This CDR3 contains 13 residues. CDR3 in DNA: TGTGCCAGCAGTCGGGACGGTTCCTATGGCTACACCTTC. Translated: CASSRDGSYGYTF.

The chain is built from TRBV27 and TRBJ2-7; perhaps TRBD1 as D (6 bases). The CDR3 covers 13 residues. Germline V gives CDR1 MNHEY, CDR2 SMNVEV (reference sequence). Trimming pared 8 bases from V and 4 bases from J, leaving 15 bases between. In nucleotides, the CDR3 is TGTGCCAGCGCGCCAGGGGATTCTTACGAGCAGTACTTC. This sequence encodes CASAPGDSYEQYF.

The genes are TRBV29-1 and TRBJ2-7; D is uncertain. The CDR3 runs 11 residues. CDR1 and CDR2 (germline): SQVTM, ANQGSEA. V lost 4 bases to trimming and J lost 3 bases, with 7 bases between them. Here the CDR3 DNA reads TGCAGCGTTGTGGACGACTACGAGCAGTACTTC. Encoded protein: CSVVDDYEQYF.

The chain recombines TRBV4-1 with TRBJ2-7, with 11 positions matching TRBD1. CDR1 is MGHRA and CDR2 is YSYEKL in the germline V gene. This CDR3 spans 18 amino acids. The trim removed 8 bases at V and 4 bases at J, leaving 19 bases unmatched. CDR3: CASAIGITGTGGLYEQYF. The CDR3 region has the DNA TGCGCCAGCGCAATAGGCATTACCGGGACAGGGGGATTGTACGAGCAGTACTTC.

This chain joins TRBV24-1 and TRBJ1-1; no reliable D call. The CDR3 totals 12 residues. Germline V gene lookup returns CDR1 KGHDR and CDR2 SFDVKD. V was clipped by 9 bases and J by 4 bases, with 11 bases between them. The CDR3 coding sequence is TGTGCCACCGTTCCGGGTGGCACTGAAGCTTTCTTT. Protein sequence: CATVPGGTEAFF.

The V and J genes are TRBV28 and TRBJ1-2; the match to TRBD1 covers 7 bases. Germline trimming cut 3 bases from V and 3 bases from J; bases unmatched to any gene: 10. The germline V gene has CDR1 MDHEN and CDR2 SYDVKM. This CDR3 has 16 residues. CDR3 amino acids: CASSLMEGAQDYGYTF. CDR3 DNA sequence: TGTGCCAGCAGTTTGATGGAGGGGGCGCAGGACTATGGCTACACCTTC.

J is TRBJ2-7 and V is TRBV7-9; no firm D call. Between the trimmed V and J ends, which lost 5 bases and 2 bases, there was a span of 10 bases. This CDR3 has 13 amino acids. Germline CDR1 and CDR2: SEHNR and FQNEAQ (reference sequence). The chain's CDR3 is CASSPREAYEQYF. CDR3 bases: TGTGCCAGCAGCCCCAGAGAAGCCTACGAGCAGTACTTC.

The chain combines TRBV3-1 (or the pseudogene TRBV3-2) with TRBJ2-5; D is unclear. The ends were cut back, 0 bases at V and 9 bases at J, with 8 bases in the middle. The CDR3 extends over 12 amino acids. Germline values: CDR1 LGHDT, CDR2 YNNKEL (reference sequence). The CDR3 sequence is CASSQDIGAQYF. CDR3 nucleotides: TGTGCCAGCAGCCAAGATATTGGGGCCCAGTACTTC.

This chain joins TRBV7-2 and TRBJ1-1; no clear D. Germline V gene data show CDR1 as SGHTA and CDR2 as FQGNSA. V dropped 5 bases and J dropped 6 bases, with 13 bases sitting between them. The CDR3 contains 13 residues. The CDR3: CASSPIGVPEAFF. Written as DNA, the CDR3 is TGTGCCAGCAGCCCAATCGGGGTTCCTGAAGCTTTCTTT.

This rearrangement joins TRBV30 to TRBJ1-1, with 7 nucleotides matching TRBD1. This CDR3 contains 10 residues. CDR1 is GTSNPN, CDR2 SVGIG, per germline (reference sequence). The V segment lost 8 bases and the J segment 6 bases; nucleotides outside the gene matches: 3. The CDR3 is CASDRAEAFF. In DNA form, the CDR3 reads TGTGCCAGTGACAGGGCTGAAGCTTTCTTT.

The V and J genes are TRBV28 and TRBJ2-3; TRBD2 is a possible D gene (7 bases). The germline V gene encodes CDR1 MDHEN and CDR2 SYDVKM. This CDR3 comprises 15 residues. Trimming took off 5 bases at V and 7 bases at J, with 19 bases between the two ends. The CDR3 DNA sequence: TGTGCCAGCAGTCCAAATGGCGGGGGCGGGCATACGCAGTATTTT. Protein: CASSPNGGGGHTQYF. The variable domain in full, with the rest retrieved from reference TRBV28 and TRBJ2-3, is DVKVTQSSRYLVKRTGEKVFLECVQDMDHENMFWYRQDPGLGLRLIYFSYDVKMKEKGDIPEGYSVSREKKERFSLILESASTNQTSMYLCASSPNGGGGHTQYFGPGTRLTVL.

The J gene is TRBJ2-3, the V gene TRBV7-3; either TRBD1 or TRBD2 may supply D (5 bases each). V was cut by 1 base and J by 0 bases, with 11 bases left in between. The CDR3 is 16 amino acids. Germline values: CDR1 SGHTA, CDR2 FQGTGA. CDR3 region: CASSLKGTGSTDTQYF. In DNA, the CDR3 is TGTGCCAGCAGCTTAAAGGGGACGGGAAGCACAGATACGCAGTATTTT.

The chain is built from TRBV3-1 (or the pseudogene TRBV3-2) and TRBJ2-4, with 12 bases lining up with TRBD2. V dropped 4 bases and J dropped 4; count of bases not matched to a gene: 11. Per the germline V gene, CDR1 is LGHDT and CDR2 is YNNKEL (reference sequence). CDR3 length: 18 amino acids. In DNA, the CDR3 is TGTGCCAGCAGCCTGTCTAGCGGGGGGGCCCTCCCGAAAAACATTCAGTACTTC. It yields the protein CASSLSSGGALPKNIQYF.

This clone was picked up one time. The V call is TRBV28, the J call TRBJ1-1; D gene unclear. The CDR3 is 13 amino acids. Germline V CDR1 and CDR2: MDHEN, SYDVKM. Trimming removed 4 bases from V and 2 bases from J, with 8 bases in between. The CDR3 sequence is CASSYVDNTEAFF. DNA for the CDR3: TGTGCCAGCAGTTATGTGGATAACACTGAAGCTTTCTTT.

Within the sample, this clone is medium-sized. The chain links TRBV7-9 to TRBJ2-7; a possible D gene is TRBD2 (5 bases). Trimming left V 5 bases short and J 0 bases short, with 17 bases between. CDR3 size: 16 residues. Germline V lookup: CDR1 SEHNR, CDR2 FQNEAQ (reference sequence). The CDR3 DNA follows: TGTGCCAGCAGCCCGAGGGCACCTATTATCTCCTACGAGCAGTACTTC. Amino acids: CASSPRAPIISYEQYF.

This clone occurred once. The CDR3 loop reads CAWSVNHAKQVGNSPLHF. In DNA form, the CDR3 reads TGTGCCTGGAGTGTAAATCATGCAAAGCAGGTCGGTAATTCACCCCTCCACTTT. The chain couples TRBV30 to TRBJ1-6; D is ambiguous. The CDR3 contains 18 residues. Trimming took 0 bases from V and 6 from J, leaving 21 bases between them. CDR1 GTSNPN and CDR2 SVGIG come from the germline V gene (reference sequence).

DNA of the CDR3: TGTGCCAGCAGCCTGGGGACGGCTGAAGCTTTCTTT. Protein: CASSLGTAEAFF. V gene TRBV3-1 (or the pseudogene TRBV3-2) combines with J gene TRBJ1-1; D perhaps matches TRBD1 (5 bases). Per the germline V gene, CDR1 is LGHDT and CDR2 is YNNKEL (reference sequence). V was trimmed by 4 bases and J by 6 bases, leaving 9 bases between them. The CDR3 runs to 12 residues.